The present TCR beta chain was sequenced within a study of blood T cells in healthy people across ages. Then a second PCR, running roughly 6 to 12 cycles, was carried out with a sample-barcoded 5' primer and a J-beta primer mix. TCRdb redid the calling of the 5' RACE reads with MiXCR, one entry per CDR3 protein. The sample has some 760,000 distinct CDR3 sequences; 25% are singletons. The ends were cut back, 6 bases at V and 2 bases at J, with 16 bases in the middle. Germline V gene data show CDR1 as MNHEY and CDR2 as SVGEGT. There are 15 residues in the CDR3. This sample also appeared in a second study, on T cells of mothers and their children.

The sample comprised blood. The TCR comes from a boy aged 5-17 years in good health. This sequence joins TRBV6-2 or TRBV6-3 and TRBJ2-5; D uncertain. The CDR3 spells CASSPQGLGQETQYF. DNA of the CDR3: TGTGCCAGCAGCCCTCAAGGGCTAGGGCAAGAGACCCAGTACTTC.